This record covers a single T cell receptor (beta chain). Its antigen is not known. The data belong to a study of T-cell memory formation after mild COVID-19. Whole-study findings and limits: Confirmation of SARS-CoV-2 specificity was lacking for second-wave clones peaking day 37. Later expanders leaned toward CD4+, whereas clones contracting from day 15 to 85 were balanced CD4/CD8.

The germline V and J ends were trimmed by 3 bases and 0 bases, with 12 bases remaining between them. The CDR3 is made up of 16 amino acids. In germline, CDR1 is SGHTA, CDR2 FQGNSA. Constant-segment primers were used for 5'RACE, and the resulting TCR alpha and TCR beta cDNA libraries carried sample barcodes and UMIs. TCRdb called the 5' RACE reads again in MiXCR, with one record for every CDR3 protein. The data contain 580,000 or so distinct CDR3 sequences, roughly 17% of them singletons. The TCR was taken from an adult woman who had mild COVID-19 (a few samples of this study predate the infection). Cell type and time point are not known. Specimen: PBMCs or a T cell subset sorted from them (not recorded which). The chain uses TRBV7-2 and TRBJ2-1, with D tentatively TRBD1 or TRBD2 (7 bases each). The CDR3 protein is CASSFPRGGSYNEQFF. CDR3 DNA sequence: TGTGCCAGCAGCTTCCCCAGGGGGGGCTCCTACAATGAGCAGTTCTTC.